The T cell receptor (beta chain) under discussion was sequenced for a study of cytomegalovirus exposure and HLA in healthy donors. Study in general: Of the donors genotyped, 300 to 500 in all, about 80% fell in the Caucasian-associated ancestry cluster.

This CDR3 spans 14 amino acids. The V end was cut by 1 base, the J end by 5 bases, with 8 bases between. The germline V gene encodes CDR1 SGHVS and CDR2 FNYEAQ. Broader study findings: What a later analysis showed was that several of the most significant clusters appeared linked to common viral pathogens. Among the CMV-associated chains, three were confirmed in vitro as specific for CMV antigens.

With 60 Vbeta and 13 Jbeta primers, the PCR was carried out. The assay was immunoSEQ multiplex PCR, and TCRdb's table has in-frame clones only and misses some. The table records about 200,000 clones, approximately 88% of them present only once. On this clone itself: The antigen remains unidentified.

Sequencing was performed on PBMCs. The V gene is TRBV7-6, the J gene TRBJ2-2; tentatively, D is TRBD1 (6 bases). The clonotype comes from a boy aged 2 to 10 in good health and CMV-seronegative. The CDR3 nucleotides read TGTGCCAGCAGCTTAGGGGGGCTTACCGGGGAGCTGTTTTTT. Protein sequence: CASSLGGLTGELFF. Variable domain in full (rest from reference TRBV7-6 and TRBJ2-2): GAGVSQSPRYKVTKRGQDVALRCDPISGHVSLYWYRQALGQGPEFLTYFNYEAQQDKSGLPNDRFSAERPEGSISTLTIQRTEQRDSAMYRCASSLGGLTGELFFGEGSRLTVL.